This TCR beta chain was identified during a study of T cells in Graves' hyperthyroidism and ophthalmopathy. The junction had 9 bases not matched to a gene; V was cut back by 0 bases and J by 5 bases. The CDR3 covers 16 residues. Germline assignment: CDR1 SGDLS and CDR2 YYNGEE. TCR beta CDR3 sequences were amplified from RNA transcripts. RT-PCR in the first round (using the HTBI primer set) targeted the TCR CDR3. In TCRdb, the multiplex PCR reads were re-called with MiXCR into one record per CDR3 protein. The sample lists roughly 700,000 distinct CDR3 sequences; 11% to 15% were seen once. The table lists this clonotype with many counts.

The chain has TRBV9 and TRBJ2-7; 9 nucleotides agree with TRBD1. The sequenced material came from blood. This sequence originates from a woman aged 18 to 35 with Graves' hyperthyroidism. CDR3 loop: CASSVGEGQGIHEQYF. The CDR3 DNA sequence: TGTGCCAGCAGCGTAGGTGAGGGACAGGGAATCCACGAGCAGTACTTC.